This T cell receptor beta chain was sequenced in a study of blood T cell repertoires in COVID-19. On the study more broadly: The samples span acute and convalescent COVID-19 from the United States, Italy and Spain.

Authors' methods: Cell counts per sample came from amplifying reference gene primers. Sequencing was performed with immunoSEQ multiplex PCR; in TCRdb, only in-frame clones are kept and a portion is missing. D and trimming come from the DNA, and the V and J calls and clone size come from that table. Of more than 60,000 clones listed, around 80% are singletons. Germline V lookup: CDR1 MNHEY, CDR2 SMNVEV (reference sequence). V shed 0 bases and J 4 bases; nucleotides not matched to a gene: 10. This CDR3 has 17 amino acids. This receptor was identified in a woman of 80 years or more with acute or convalescent COVID-19. The chain joins TRBV27 to TRBJ2-7; 9 nucleotides match TRBD2. The specimen was peripheral blood. Here the CDR3 DNA reads TGTGCCAGCAGTTTATCACGCGGGAGGGGAGTCGGGTACGAGCAGTACTTC. Protein sequence: CASSLSRGRGVGYEQYF.